The 11 T cell receptor beta chains in this list originate from one sample, sequenced in a study of radiotherapy plus CTLA-4 blockade in lung cancer. TCRdb's table, derived via immunoSEQ multiplex PCR, lists solely in-frame clones and lacks some. Found here are about 45,000 clones, 60% to 80% of them singletons; the top ten hold just under 8.5%. The source was peripheral blood, collected from a patient treated with radiotherapy plus ipilimumab. The receptors originated from a human donor with non-small cell lung cancer who had stable disease on radiotherapy plus ipilimumab.

The table lists this clone with a count of one. The CDR3 coding sequence is TGTGCCAGCAGCCCAGGACAGCGGGCTGAAGCTTTCTTT. Amino acids: CASSPGQRAEAFF. The chain uses TRBV6-5 and TRBJ1-1, with D tentatively TRBD1 (6 bases). V dropped 6 bases and J dropped 6 bases, with 14 bases sitting between them. There are 13 residues in the CDR3. Germline V gene data show CDR1 as MNHEY and CDR2 as SVGAGI.

A remark on this clone: The sample contains more than one DNA sequence encoding this CDR3. The chain employs TRBV30 and TRBJ1-5, with no clear D. In germline, CDR1 is GTSNPN, CDR2 SVGIG (reference sequence). V lost 4 bases and J 0 bases, leaving 7 bases between the germline ends. This CDR3 spans 13 amino acids. Written as DNA, the CDR3 is TGTGCCTGGACCTTAGATAGCAATCAGCCCCAGCATTTT. As protein: CAWTLDSNQPQHF.

The chain uses TRBV10-2 and TRBJ1-2; 7 bases fit TRBD1. V was pared by 5 bases and J by 0 bases, with 6 bases of the junction left unmatched. The CDR3 spans 15 residues. The germline V gene encodes CDR1 WSHSY and CDR2 SAAADI. The CDR3 here is CASSPDRATNYGYTF. The CDR3 bases are TGCGCCAGCAGTCCCGACAGGGCCACTAACTATGGCTACACCTTC.

This chain uses TRBV7-2 with TRBJ1-2; D possibly corresponds to TRBD1 (5 bases). Germline loops: CDR1 SGHTA, CDR2 FQGNSA. The ends were cut back, 1 base at V and 6 bases at J, with 12 bases in the middle. This CDR3 has 14 residues. CDR3 loop: CASSLGVWGDGYTF. The CDR3 nucleotides read TGTGCCAGCAGCTTAGGGGTTTGGGGGGATGGCTACACCTTC.

The rearrangement joins TRBV9 to TRBJ1-3, with D possibly being TRBD1 (6 bases). Germline loops: CDR1 SGDLS, CDR2 YYNGEE. The CDR3 is made up of 16 amino acids. Trimming pared 4 bases from V and 2 bases from J, leaving 16 bases between. The CDR3 reads CASSPEPGDTGNTIYF. The CDR3 nucleotides read TGTGCCAGCAGCCCCGAACCGGGGGACACTGGAAACACCATATATTTT.

As regards this clone: At one end, the junction sequence differs from germline, possibly due to a read error. J is TRBJ2-7 and V is TRBV5-4; perhaps TRBD1 as D (5 bases). The germline gives CDR1 SGHNT, CDR2 YYREEE (reference sequence). The CDR3 contains 13 residues. The CDR3 loop reads CASSLGQHLRAVF. In DNA form, the CDR3 reads TGTGCCAGCAGCTTGGGACAGCATCTACGAGCAGTATTC. The whole variable domain, remainder taken from reference TRBV5-4 and TRBJ2-7, is ETGVTQSPTHLIKTRGQQVTLRCSSQSGHNTVSWYQQALGQGPQFIFQYYREEENGRGNFPPRFSGLQFPNYSSELNVNALELDDSALYLCASSLGQHLRAVFGPGTRLTVT.

The V and J genes are TRBV6-5 and TRBJ1-2, with D possibly being TRBD1 (6 bases). The CDR3 has 12 amino acids. The ends were cut back, 7 bases at V and 8 bases at J, with 14 bases in the middle. Germline CDR1 is MNHEY and CDR2 is SVGAGI. The CDR3 DNA is TGTGCCAGCACCCTAGGGGGGCGCGGCTACACCTTC. Protein sequence: CASTLGGRGYTF.

The rearrangement links TRBV18 to TRBJ2-3; D may match TRBD1 or TRBD2 (6 bases each). The CDR3 spans 17 residues. CDR1 KGHSH and CDR2 LQKENI come from the germline V gene. Trimming stripped 6 bases from V and 6 bases from J, with 25 bases between. The DNA of the CDR3 is TGTGCCAGCTCGCCAAACGTTAGGGGGGACTCCTGGGATACGCAGTATTTT. This encodes CASSPNVRGDSWDTQYF. Variable domain in full (rest from reference TRBV18 and TRBJ2-3): NAGVMQNPRHLVRRRGQEARLRCSPMKGHSHVYWYRQLPEEGLKFMVYLQKENIIDESGMPKERFSAEFPKEGPSILRIQQVVRGDSAAYFCASSPNVRGDSWDTQYFGPGTRLTVL.

This clone was seen only a few times. The chain carries TRBV7-2 and TRBJ1-2, with a possible D match to TRBD1 (5 bases). With 0 bases removed from V and 8 bases from J, the gap between germline ends came to 16 bases. The CDR3 is 15 residues long. Germline assignment: CDR1 SGHTA and CDR2 FQGNSA. CDR3 loop: CASSLALTGESGYTF. As DNA, the CDR3 is TGTGCCAGCAGCTTAGCCCTCACAGGAGAAAGCGGCTACACCTTC. The variable domain in full, with the rest retrieved from reference TRBV7-2 and TRBJ1-2, is GAGVSQSPSNKVTEKGKDVELRCDPISGHTALYWYRQSLGQGLEFLIYFQGNSAPDKSGLPSDRFSAERTGGSVSTLTIQRTQQEDSAVYLCASSLALTGESGYTFGSGTRLTVV.

V is TRBV7-9 and J is TRBJ1-2, with D maybe TRBD1 (5 bases). Germline V gives CDR1 SEHNR, CDR2 FQNEAQ (reference sequence). The CDR3 has 14 amino acids. V was pared by 6 bases and J by 8 bases, with 19 bases between. In DNA form, the CDR3 reads TGTGCCAGCAGTCGAGGGACGGTCAGCGGGGGCTACACCTTC. Translation gives CASSRGTVSGGYTF.

V and J are TRBV18 and TRBJ1-2; weak D call: TRBD1 (5 bases). This CDR3 has 12 amino acids. V shed 3 bases and J shed 8 bases, with 10 bases lying between them. From germline, CDR1 is KGHSH and CDR2 LQKENI. The CDR3 sequence is CASSPGGDGYTF. The CDR3 DNA sequence: TGTGCCAGCTCACCGGGGGGGGACGGCTACACCTTC.